This TCR beta chain originates from a study of tumor and adjacent non-tumor tissue in lung cancer. Study overall: Around 4.4 million productive TCRbeta reads were obtained per sample on average.

Germline V CDR1 and CDR2: LGHNA, YSLEER. V gave up 6 bases and J gave up 0 bases, with 19 bases separating them. The CDR3 consists of 17 residues. Three rounds of nested PCR, following a modified ARM-PCR protocol, produced the TCRbeta library. In TCRdb, the multiplex PCR reads were re-called with MiXCR into one record per CDR3 protein. The data show around 200,000 distinct CDR3 sequences, about 76% seen once. No cell sorting was done before RNA was extracted from the tissue. Donors were chemotherapy-naive, newly diagnosed lung cancer surgical patients in China, August–late 2014. The sample taken for sequencing was lung tumor tissue. This rearrangement joins TRBV4-3 to TRBJ2-3; tentative D call: TRBD2 (5 bases). The clonotype comes from a man aged 60 to 69 with non-small cell lung cancer. The CDR3 DNA follows: TGCGCCAGCAGTCAAATAATGAGCGGAACAAGCACAGATACGCAGTATTTT. This codes for CASSQIMSGTSTDTQYF.